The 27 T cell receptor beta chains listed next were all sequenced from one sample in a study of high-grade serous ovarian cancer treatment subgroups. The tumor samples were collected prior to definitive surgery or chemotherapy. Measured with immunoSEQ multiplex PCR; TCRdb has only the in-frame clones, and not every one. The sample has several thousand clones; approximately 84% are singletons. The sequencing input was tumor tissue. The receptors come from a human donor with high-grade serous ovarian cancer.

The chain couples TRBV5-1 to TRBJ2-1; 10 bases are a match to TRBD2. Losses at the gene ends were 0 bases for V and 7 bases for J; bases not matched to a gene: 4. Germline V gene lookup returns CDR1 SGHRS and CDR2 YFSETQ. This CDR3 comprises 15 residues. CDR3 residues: CASSLALSGGNEQFF. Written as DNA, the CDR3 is TGCGCCAGCAGCTTGGCCCTTAGCGGGGGGAATGAGCAGTTCTTC.

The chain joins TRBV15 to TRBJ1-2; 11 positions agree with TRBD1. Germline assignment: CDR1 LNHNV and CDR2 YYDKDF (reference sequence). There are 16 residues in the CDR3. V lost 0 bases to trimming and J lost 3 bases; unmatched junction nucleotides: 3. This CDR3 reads CATSRDRTGGDYGYTF. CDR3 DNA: TGTGCCACCAGCAGAGATAGGACAGGGGGCGACTATGGCTACACCTTC. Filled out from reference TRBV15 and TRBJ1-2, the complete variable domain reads DAMVIQNPRYQVTQFGKPVTLSCSQTLNHNVMYWYQQKSSQAPKLLFHYYDKDFNNEADTPDNFQSRRPNTSFCFLDIRSPGLGDTAMYLCATSRDRTGGDYGYTFGSGTRLTVV.

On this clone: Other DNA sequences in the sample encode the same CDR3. In DNA, the CDR3 is TGTGCCAGCAGCCCTCGACGTCAGAACACTGAAGCTTTCTTT. Its protein is CASSPRRQNTEAFF. The rearrangement joins TRBV5-6 to TRBJ1-1; D is uncertain. The CDR3 is 14 residues long. The ends were cut back, 4 bases at V and 1 base at J, with 11 bases in the middle. CDR1 and CDR2 (germline): SGHDT, YYEEEE.

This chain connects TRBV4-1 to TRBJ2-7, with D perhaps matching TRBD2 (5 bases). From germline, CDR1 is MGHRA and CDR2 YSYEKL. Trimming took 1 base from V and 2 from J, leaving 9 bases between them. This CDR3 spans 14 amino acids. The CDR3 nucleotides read TGCGCCAGCAGCCAAGTAGTCGGGGCCTACGAGCAGTACTTC. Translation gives CASSQVVGAYEQYF.

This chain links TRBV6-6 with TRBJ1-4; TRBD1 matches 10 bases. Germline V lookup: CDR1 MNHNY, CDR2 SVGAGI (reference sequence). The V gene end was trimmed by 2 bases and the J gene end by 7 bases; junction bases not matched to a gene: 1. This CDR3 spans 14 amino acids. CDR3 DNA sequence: TGTGCCAGCAGTTACGGACAGGGGGTTGAAAAACTGTTTTTT. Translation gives CASSYGQGVEKLFF.

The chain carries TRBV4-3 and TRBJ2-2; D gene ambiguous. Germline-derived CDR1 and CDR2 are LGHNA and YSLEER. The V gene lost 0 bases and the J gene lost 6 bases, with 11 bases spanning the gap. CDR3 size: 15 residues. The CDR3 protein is CASSQDLLQAGELFF. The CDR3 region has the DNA TGCGCCAGCAGCCAAGATCTCCTTCAGGCCGGGGAGCTGTTTTTT.

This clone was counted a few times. CDR3 in DNA: TGTGCCAGCAGCCGTCTAGGGGGGAAGCAGTACTTC. This gives the protein CASSRLGGKQYF. The V call is TRBV7-3, the J call TRBJ2-7, with D perhaps TRBD1 or TRBD2 (6 bases each). CDR1 is SGHTA, CDR2 FQGTGA, per germline. The CDR3 has 12 residues. Trimming stripped 5 bases from V and 8 bases from J, with 13 bases between.

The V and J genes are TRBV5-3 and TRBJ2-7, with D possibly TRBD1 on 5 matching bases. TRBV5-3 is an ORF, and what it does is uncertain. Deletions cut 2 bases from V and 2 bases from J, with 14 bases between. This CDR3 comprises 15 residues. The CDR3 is CARSFETAATYEQYF. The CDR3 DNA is TGTGCCAGAAGCTTCGAGACAGCTGCCACCTACGAGCAGTACTTC.

CDR3 in amino acids: CASSLGLSYNEQFF. CDR3 DNA sequence: TGTGCCAGCAGCCTGGGTCTTTCCTACAATGAGCAGTTCTTC. The chain recombines TRBV7-9 with TRBJ2-1; D gene uncertain. This CDR3 region has 14 residues. CDR1 SEHNR and CDR2 FQNEAQ come from the germline V gene (reference sequence). Trimming stripped 5 bases from V and 1 base from J, with 9 bases between.

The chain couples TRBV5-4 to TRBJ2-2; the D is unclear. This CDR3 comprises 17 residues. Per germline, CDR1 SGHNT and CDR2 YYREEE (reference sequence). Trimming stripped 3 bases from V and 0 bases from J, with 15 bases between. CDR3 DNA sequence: TGTGCCAGCAGCTGGCCTAATGGCGGAACGAACACCGGGGAGCTGTTTTTT. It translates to CASSWPNGGTNTGELFF.

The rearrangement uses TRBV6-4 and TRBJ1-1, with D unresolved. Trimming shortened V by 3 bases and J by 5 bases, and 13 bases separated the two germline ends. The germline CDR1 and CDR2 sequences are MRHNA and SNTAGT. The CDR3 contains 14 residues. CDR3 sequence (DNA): TGTGCCAGCAGTGAGGGTCCATGGGGAACTGAAGCTTTCTTT. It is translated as CASSEGPWGTEAFF.

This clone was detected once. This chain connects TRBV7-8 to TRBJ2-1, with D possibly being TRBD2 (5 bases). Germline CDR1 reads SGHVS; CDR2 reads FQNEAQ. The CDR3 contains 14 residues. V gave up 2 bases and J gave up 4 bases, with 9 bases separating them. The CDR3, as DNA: TGTGCCAGCAGCTTATCGGACTGGTACAATGAGCAGTTCTTC. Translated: CASSLSDWYNEQFF.

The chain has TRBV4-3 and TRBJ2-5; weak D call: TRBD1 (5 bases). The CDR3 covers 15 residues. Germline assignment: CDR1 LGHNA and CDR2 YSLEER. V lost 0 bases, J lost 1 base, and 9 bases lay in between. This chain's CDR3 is CASSQDTGAQETQYF. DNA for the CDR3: TGCGCCAGCAGCCAAGATACAGGAGCCCAAGAGACCCAGTACTTC.

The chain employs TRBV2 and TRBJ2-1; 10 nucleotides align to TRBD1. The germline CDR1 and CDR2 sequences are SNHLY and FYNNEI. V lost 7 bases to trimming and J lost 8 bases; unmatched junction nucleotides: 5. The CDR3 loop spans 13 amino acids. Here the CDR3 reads CASTRDRGYEQFF. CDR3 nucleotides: TGTGCCAGCACCAGGGACAGGGGTTATGAGCAGTTCTTC.

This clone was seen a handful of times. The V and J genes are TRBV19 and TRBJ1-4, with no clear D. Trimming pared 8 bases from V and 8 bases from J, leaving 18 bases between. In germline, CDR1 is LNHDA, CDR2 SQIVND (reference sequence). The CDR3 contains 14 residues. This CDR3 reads CASRVAGPSEKLFF. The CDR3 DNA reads TGTGCCAGTCGGGTGGCAGGACCGTCAGAAAAACTGTTTTTT.

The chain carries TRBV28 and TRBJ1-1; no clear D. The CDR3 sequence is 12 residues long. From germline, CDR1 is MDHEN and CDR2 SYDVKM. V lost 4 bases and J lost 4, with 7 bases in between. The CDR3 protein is CASSSVSTEAFF. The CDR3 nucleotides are TGTGCCAGCAGTTCGGTGAGCACTGAAGCTTTCTTT.

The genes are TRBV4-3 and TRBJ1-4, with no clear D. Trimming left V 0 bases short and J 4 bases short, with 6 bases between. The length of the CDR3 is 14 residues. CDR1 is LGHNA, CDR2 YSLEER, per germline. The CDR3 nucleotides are TGCGCCAGCAGCCAAGATGCCCGTAATGAAAAACTGTTTTTT. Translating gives CASSQDARNEKLFF.

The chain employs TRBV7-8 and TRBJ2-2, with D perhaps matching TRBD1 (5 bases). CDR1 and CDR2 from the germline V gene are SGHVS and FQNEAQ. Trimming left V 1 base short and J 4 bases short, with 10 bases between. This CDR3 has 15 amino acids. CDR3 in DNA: TGTGCCAGCAGCTTAGGCGGACATGGCACCGGGGAGCTGTTTTTT. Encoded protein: CASSLGGHGTGELFF.

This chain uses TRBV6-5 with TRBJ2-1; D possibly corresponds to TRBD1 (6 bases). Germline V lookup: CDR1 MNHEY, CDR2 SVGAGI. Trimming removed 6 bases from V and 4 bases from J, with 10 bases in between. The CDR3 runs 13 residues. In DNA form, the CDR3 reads TGTGCCAGCAGGCAGACAGGATACAATGAGCAGTTCTTC. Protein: CASRQTGYNEQFF.

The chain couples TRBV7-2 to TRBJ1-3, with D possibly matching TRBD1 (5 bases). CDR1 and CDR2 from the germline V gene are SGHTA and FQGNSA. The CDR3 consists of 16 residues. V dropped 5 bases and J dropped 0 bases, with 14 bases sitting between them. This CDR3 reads CASSPRQLSSGNTIYF. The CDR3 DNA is TGTGCCAGCAGCCCCAGACAGCTCAGCTCTGGAAACACCATATATTTT.

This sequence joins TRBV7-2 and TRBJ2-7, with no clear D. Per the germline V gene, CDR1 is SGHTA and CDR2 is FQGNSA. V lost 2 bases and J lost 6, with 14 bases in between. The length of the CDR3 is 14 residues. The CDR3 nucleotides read TGTGCCAGCAGCTTATCCCAAGGGAAACGCGAGCAGTACTTC. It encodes CASSLSQGKREQYF.

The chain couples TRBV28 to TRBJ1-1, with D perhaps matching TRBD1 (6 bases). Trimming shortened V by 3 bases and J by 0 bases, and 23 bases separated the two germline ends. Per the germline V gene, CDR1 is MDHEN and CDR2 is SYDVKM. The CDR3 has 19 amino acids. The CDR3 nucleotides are TGTGCCAGCAGTTTGCAGGAAACAGGGTTAGGCACCATGAACACTGAAGCTTTCTTT. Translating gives CASSLQETGLGTMNTEAFF.

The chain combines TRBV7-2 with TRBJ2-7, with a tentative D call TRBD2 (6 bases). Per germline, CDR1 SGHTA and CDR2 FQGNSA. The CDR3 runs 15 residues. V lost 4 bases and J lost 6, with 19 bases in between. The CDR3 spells CASSYRTEGHREQYF. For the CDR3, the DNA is TGTGCCAGCAGCTACCGGACGGAGGGGCACCGCGAGCAGTACTTC. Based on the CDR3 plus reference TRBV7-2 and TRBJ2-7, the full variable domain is GAGVSQSPSNKVTEKGKDVELRCDPISGHTALYWYRQSLGQGLEFLIYFQGNSAPDKSGLPSDRFSAERTGGSVSTLTIQRTQQEDSAVYLCASSYRTEGHREQYFGPGTRLTVT.

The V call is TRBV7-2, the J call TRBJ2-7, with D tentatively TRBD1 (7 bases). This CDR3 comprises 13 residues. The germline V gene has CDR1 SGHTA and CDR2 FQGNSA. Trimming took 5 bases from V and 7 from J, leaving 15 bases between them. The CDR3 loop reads CASSPGGPLEQYF. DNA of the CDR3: TGTGCCAGCAGCCCAGGGGGGCCCTTGGAGCAGTACTTC.

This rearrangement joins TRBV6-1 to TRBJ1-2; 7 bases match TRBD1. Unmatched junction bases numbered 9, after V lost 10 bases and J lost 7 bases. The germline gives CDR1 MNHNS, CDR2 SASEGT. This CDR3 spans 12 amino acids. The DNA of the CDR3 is TGTGCCAACCTGGGACAGTTTGGTGGCTACACCTTC. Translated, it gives CANLGQFGGYTF.

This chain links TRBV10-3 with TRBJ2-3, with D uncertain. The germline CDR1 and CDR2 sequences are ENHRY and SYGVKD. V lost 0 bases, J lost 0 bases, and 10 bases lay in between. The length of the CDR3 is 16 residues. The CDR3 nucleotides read TGTGCCATCAGTGAGTCGGGCGGAAGAAGCACAGATACGCAGTATTTT. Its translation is CAISESGGRSTDTQYF.

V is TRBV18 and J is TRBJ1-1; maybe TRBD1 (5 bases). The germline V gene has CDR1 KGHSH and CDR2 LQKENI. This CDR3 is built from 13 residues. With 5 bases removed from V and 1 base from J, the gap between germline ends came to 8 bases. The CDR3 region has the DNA TGTGCCAGCTCAAAGCAGGGGAACACTGAAGCTTTCTTT. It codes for CASSKQGNTEAFF.